These 16 T cell receptor beta chains share one sample of origin, sequenced in a study of blood T cell repertoires in COVID-19. Only in-frame clones appear in the TCRdb table, and some are missing; sequencing was by immunoSEQ multiplex PCR. The top ten clones hold more than 20% of a sample with tens of thousands of clones, about 80% of them seen once. The sequencing sample was made of peripheral blood. The receptors were sampled from a human donor with acute or convalescent COVID-19. The donor label of this sample is uncertain.

V gene TRBV27 combines with J gene TRBJ1-1, with TRBD1 as a possible D gene (6 bases). The CDR3 runs 11 residues. CDR1 and CDR2 (germline): MNHEY, SMNVEV (reference sequence). Trimming shortened V by 6 bases and J by 8 bases, and 10 bases separated the two germline ends. The CDR3 loop reads CASRGRGEAFF. The CDR3, as DNA: TGTGCCAGCAGGGGGAGGGGGGAAGCTTTCTTT.

J is TRBJ1-1 and V is TRBV7-8, with TRBD1 identical over 9 bases. This CDR3 has 16 residues. Germline CDR1 is SGHVS and CDR2 is FQNEAQ. V was pared by 1 base and J by 1 base, with 4 bases of the junction left unmatched. The CDR3 region has the DNA TGTGCCAGCAGCTTAGAACGGGGACAGGGGAACACTGAAGCTTTCTTT. Translated: CASSLERGQGNTEAFF.

The chain joins TRBV30 to TRBJ2-2; no clear D gene. Germline CDR1 and CDR2: GTSNPN and SVGIG (reference sequence). Trimming shortened V by 2 bases and J by 3 bases, and 4 bases separated the two germline ends. This CDR3 has 12 amino acids. The CDR3 coding sequence is TGTGCCTGGAGTCTCGACACCGGGGAGCTGTTTTTT. This codes for CAWSLDTGELFF.

The chain recombines TRBV6-5 with TRBJ1-4; D may be TRBD1 (6 bases). V dropped 5 bases and J dropped 8 bases, with 18 bases sitting between them. The CDR3 consists of 15 residues. Looked up from germline, CDR1 is MNHEY and CDR2 is SVGAGI. CDR3 in amino acids: CASSTRTETFEKLFF. CDR3 coding DNA: TGTGCCAGCAGTACTCGGACAGAAACGTTCGAAAAACTGTTTTTT.

The J gene is TRBJ1-2, the V gene TRBV30; TRBD1 aligns across 10 bases. The CDR3 is made up of 15 amino acids. V dropped 0 bases and J dropped 4; count of bases not matched to a gene: 5. Germline-derived CDR1 and CDR2 are GTSNPN and SVGIG (reference sequence). CDR3 amino acids: CAWSVDRGRRYGYTF. The CDR3 nucleotides read TGTGCCTGGAGTGTAGACAGGGGGCGCCGCTATGGCTACACCTTC.

J is TRBJ2-1 and V is TRBV5-1, with 11 bases that match TRBD2. V trimming: 4 bases; J trimming: 0 bases; junction bases outside the gene matches: 15. Germline lookup yields CDR1 SGHRS and CDR2 YFSETQ. CDR3 length: 20 residues. The CDR3 protein is CASSADTGSGLAGSYNEQFF. In nucleotides, the CDR3 is TGCGCCAGCAGCGCCGACACAGGGTCTGGACTAGCGGGCTCCTACAATGAGCAGTTCTTC.

This chain uses TRBV10-1 with TRBJ2-1; 14 nucleotides match TRBD2. Per germline, CDR1 WNHNN and CDR2 SYGVQD (reference sequence). This CDR3 has 13 residues. With V trimmed by 10 bases and J by 6 bases, 2 bases remained unmatched. The DNA of the CDR3 is TGCGCCACCGGGACTAGCGGGAGCAATGAGCAGTTCTTC. Its translation is CATGTSGSNEQFF.

The chain joins TRBV6-5 to TRBJ1-4, with 9 bases aligning to TRBD1. The junction had 6 bases not matched to a gene; V was cut back by 6 bases and J by 7 bases. Germline V gives CDR1 MNHEY, CDR2 SVGAGI. This CDR3 contains 14 residues. This CDR3 reads CASRSQGAGEKLFF. For the CDR3, the DNA is TGTGCCAGCAGATCACAGGGGGCGGGTGAAAAACTGTTTTTT.

The chain recombines TRBV5-6 with TRBJ1-1; D remains unclear. CDR1 is SGHDT, CDR2 YYEEEE, per germline. V lost 0 bases and J 6 bases, leaving 9 bases between the germline ends. There are 13 residues in the CDR3. CDR3 DNA sequence: TGTGCCAGCAGCTTGGCGGGTATCGCTGAAGCTTTCTTT. Its translation is CASSLAGIAEAFF.

The CDR3 region is CASSSGRLAGHYEQYF. CDR3 sequence (DNA): TGTGCCAGCAGCTCGGGTAGACTAGCGGGCCACTACGAGCAGTACTTC. The gene calls are TRBV5-4 and TRBJ2-7; 10 bases are a match to TRBD2. The junction had 9 bases not matched to a gene; V was cut back by 3 bases and J by 3 bases. CDR3 size: 16 residues. Per the germline V gene, CDR1 is SGHNT and CDR2 is YYREEE (reference sequence).

V gene TRBV4-3 combines with J gene TRBJ1-4; D might be TRBD1 (5 bases). This CDR3 comprises 17 residues. The V gene lost 0 bases and the J gene lost 4 bases, with 15 bases spanning the gap. Germline values: CDR1 LGHNA, CDR2 YSLEER. CDR3 nucleotides: TGCGCCAGCAGCCAAGACAGGGCCACCTCCATTAATGAAAAACTGTTTTTT. This translates into CASSQDRATSINEKLFF.

This clone was seen just once. V is TRBV7-6 and J is TRBJ1-1, with D maybe TRBD1 (5 bases). CDR3 length equals 16 residues. Trimming stripped 5 bases from V and 10 bases from J, with 26 bases between. Germline lookup yields CDR1 SGHVS and CDR2 FNYEAQ. CDR3 DNA sequence: TGTGCCAGCAGCCAGAGGGGTAGAGAGGGGACGGAGGGAGCTTTCTTT. Amino acids: CASSQRGREGTEGAFF.

This rearrangement joins TRBV25-1 to TRBJ1-3; D is possibly TRBD1 (6 bases). V was cut by 0 bases and J by 0 bases, with 15 bases left in between. Looked up from germline, CDR1 is MGHDK and CDR2 is SYGVNS. The CDR3 length is 18 residues. The CDR3 region has the DNA TGTGCCAGCAGTGAATATACTCGAGGGGGGGTCTCTGGAAACACCATATATTTT. Its translation: CASSEYTRGGVSGNTIYF.

The chain links TRBV19 to TRBJ2-1; 7 bases align to TRBD2. V lost 3 bases to trimming and J lost 5 bases; unmatched junction nucleotides: 1. The germline V gene has CDR1 LNHDA and CDR2 SQIVND (reference sequence). The CDR3 has 13 amino acids. CDR3: CASSIRGDNEQFF. The CDR3 DNA is TGTGCCAGTAGTATCCGGGGGGACAATGAGCAGTTCTTC.

This clone came up a few times. This chain links TRBV4-1 with TRBJ2-1; 13 nucleotides align to TRBD2. V lost 7 bases and J lost 5; bases outside the gene matches: 5. The CDR3 sequence is 15 residues long. The germline V gene has CDR1 MGHRA and CDR2 YSYEKL. The CDR3 loop is CASTLLAGGNNEQFF. Written as DNA, the CDR3 is TGCGCCAGCACTTTACTAGCGGGAGGGAACAATGAGCAGTTCTTC.

The chain couples TRBV6-4 to TRBJ2-3, with D unclear. Germline values: CDR1 MRHNA, CDR2 SNTAGT. The CDR3 is 14 residues long. V was shortened by 2 bases and J by 4 bases, with 10 bases between the two germline ends. The CDR3 nucleotides are TGTGCCAGCAGTGACCCGACTCCGGCAGATACGCAGTATTTT. Its protein is CASSDPTPADTQYF.